This T cell receptor (beta chain) was documented in a study of CXCR3-negative and CXCR3-positive naive CD8 T cells (dated by TCRdb to between 2018 and 2021). For context, the study as a whole: In total, 130 million or so TRB reads were obtained, which works out to roughly 1.5 +/- 0.3 million reads per library. Data from 11 donors, pooled across two independent experiments, went into the diversity and physicochemical repertoire analyses. For the TRBV-TRBJ cluster analysis, the naive subsets came from 5 or 6 donors, while the memory cells came from 3 donors.

With regard to this clonotype: Its antigen is not yet known.

Each CD8+ T cell subset was flow-sorted in triplicate, and 300,000 or so cells per subset were placed directly into RLT lysis buffer. Naive CD8+ T cells were defined stringently as CD45RO-CCR7+CD27+CD95- to exclude memory contaminants. Using standard density gradient centrifugation, peripheral blood mononuclear cells were isolated from buffy coats. A FACSAria III was used to flow-sort naive CXCR3-negative and CXCR3-positive CD8+ T cells. Total RNA was extracted from sorted cells using an RNeasy Mini Kit. Paper-wide results and their limitations: Freshly isolated PBMCs were used for most assays because CXCR3 expression partially decreased after cryopreservation. Repertoire diversity was comparably high in both naive subsets but much lower in memory CD8+ T cells. Compared with CXCR3-negative naive cells, CXCR3-positive naive cells had TRB CDR3s with higher hydrophobicity (lower Kidera factor 4), lower energy, and higher strength and volume indices. Because surface CD5, which is linked to self-reactivity in mice, was comparable between the naive subsets, TCR interaction strength was also inferred from TRB CDR3 physicochemical properties. Similar TRBV-TRBJ usage was shown by naive CXCR3-negative and CXCR3-positive cells from the same donor, whereas distinct patterns were shown by memory cells.

Instrument on record: NextSeq 550. The Human TCR Profiling Kit (MiLaboratory) was used to prepare UMI-labeled 5' RACE TRB cDNA libraries. The full amount of extracted RNA was used for cDNA synthesis, and the full amount of resulting cDNA was used for PCR amplification. Libraries were prepared in parallel with an identical number of PCR cycles. For the original study's pipeline: With a requirement of at least two reads per UMI, MIGEC and MiXCR extracted about 57,000 +/- 9,900 unique UMI-labeled TRB cDNA molecules per library. Each library averaged around 40,000 +/- 10,000 functional in-frame TRB CDR3 nucleotide clonotypes without stop codons. After each sample was downsampled to 5000 UMI-labeled TRB molecules, VDJtools was used to calculate diversity metrics such as normalized Shannon-Wiener and Chao1. For the central five CDR3 residues, VDJtools calculated physicochemical properties weighted by clonotype size, namely interaction energy, strength, volume and Kidera factor 4. Reads reprocessed by TCRdb are summarized as one entry per CDR3 protein sequence, and DNA is absent. TCRdb, rather than the study authors, made the V and J calls. The table held for this sample gives some 140,000 distinct CDR3 sequences. The ten largest clones add up to under 0.5% of the sample.

This TCR was sampled from a human donor in good health. Some clones in this sample may be carry-over from other donors' samples. Sequencing input: naive CXCR3+ CD8+ T cells from blood. This specimen's cell subset or site label, per the study, means: CD45RO-CCR7+CD27+CD95- naive CD8+ T cells expressing CXCR3 (TNR3+).

This receptor carries the CDR3 CASSYGAENSYEQYF. The sequence links TRBV6-2 or TRBV6-3 to TRBJ2-7; the TCRdb D gene call, TRBD1, has no DNA to confirm it. CDR1 and CDR2 (MNHEY, SVGEGT) derive from the germline V gene. The CDR3 numbers 15 residues from cysteine through phenylalanine. Only the protein is on record.